The source of this TCR beta chain is a study of blood T cell repertoires in COVID-19. Data came from immunoSEQ multiplex PCR; TCRdb stores just in-frame clones and leaves some out. The table lists approximately 100,000 clones, about 80% of them singletons. The V and J ends lost 0 bases and 4 bases respectively, with 15 bases between them. In germline, CDR1 is SGHNT, CDR2 YYREEE (reference sequence). The CDR3 has 16 amino acids. This receptor was obtained from a man in his 70s with acute or convalescent COVID-19. The chain links TRBV5-4 to TRBJ2-3; D is possibly TRBD1 (6 bases). Material: peripheral blood. CDR3 nucleotide sequence: TGTGCCAGCAGCTTGGCCGCGGGCAGGGGCGCAGATACGCAGTATTTT. Its translation is CASSLAAGRGADTQYF.